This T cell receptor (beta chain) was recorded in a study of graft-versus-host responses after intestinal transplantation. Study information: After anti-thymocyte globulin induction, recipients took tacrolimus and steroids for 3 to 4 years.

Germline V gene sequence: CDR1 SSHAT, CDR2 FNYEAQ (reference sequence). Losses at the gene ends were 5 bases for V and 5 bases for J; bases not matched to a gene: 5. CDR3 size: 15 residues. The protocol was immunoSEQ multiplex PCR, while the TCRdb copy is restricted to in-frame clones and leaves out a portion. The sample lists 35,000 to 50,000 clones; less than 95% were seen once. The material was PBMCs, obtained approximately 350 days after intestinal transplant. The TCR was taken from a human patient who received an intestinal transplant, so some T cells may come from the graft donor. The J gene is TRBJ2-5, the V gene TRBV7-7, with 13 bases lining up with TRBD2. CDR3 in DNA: TGTGCCAGCAGCCGGACTAGCGGGAGTTTGGAGACCCAGTACTTC. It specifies CASSRTSGSLETQYF. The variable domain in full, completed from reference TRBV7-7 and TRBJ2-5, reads GAGVSQSPRYKVTKRGQDVTLRCDPISSHATLYWYQQALGQGPEFLTYFNYEAQPDKSGLPSDRFSAERPEGSISTLTIQRTEQRDSAMYRCASSRTSGSLETQYFGPGTRLLVL.